Following are 23 T cell receptor beta chains from one sample sequenced in a study of Ad26.COV2.S vaccination and SARS-CoV-2 variants. Generated by immunoSEQ multiplex PCR, the TCRdb table keeps only in-frame clones and is missing some. This table has about 420,000 clones, 85% to 90% appearing once. Treatment given: 15 to 20 received Ad26.COV2.S at low or high dose, single or two shots; about 5 received placebo; per-sample allocation not given. Samples were taken on day 63 after the first vaccine or placebo injection. Material: peripheral blood, obtained in a trial of Ad26.COV2.S vaccine versus placebo. These receptors were collected from a person between 18 and 60 years old who received the Ad26.COV2.S COVID-19 vaccine or a placebo.

The chain has TRBV5-1 and TRBJ1-2, with 9 bases aligning to TRBD1. There are 17 residues in the CDR3. The junction had 13 bases not matched to a gene; V was cut back by 7 bases and J by 0 bases. Germline values: CDR1 SGHRS, CDR2 YFSETQ. CDR3 in DNA: TGCGCCAGCGCCACCTCCGGGACAGGGACTTCTAACTATGGCTACACCTTC. Translating gives CASATSGTGTSNYGYTF.

The chain couples TRBV4-1 to TRBJ1-3, with TRBD1 identical over 8 bases. Unmatched junction bases numbered 1, after V lost 0 bases and J lost 3 bases. CDR3 length equals 15 residues. Per the germline V gene, CDR1 is MGHRA and CDR2 is YSYEKL. CDR3 DNA: TGCGCCAGCAGCCAAGACAGGGGGCTTGGAAACACCATATATTTT. This gives the protein CASSQDRGLGNTIYF.

The chain employs TRBV5-4 and TRBJ1-3; unclear D gene. V lost 0 bases and J 2 bases, leaving 9 bases between the germline ends. CDR1 SGHNT and CDR2 YYREEE come from the germline V gene (reference sequence). This CDR3 is built from 15 residues. The CDR3, as DNA: TGTGCCAGCAGCTTGGAACGGGCCACTGGAAACACCATATATTTT. The encoded protein is CASSLERATGNTIYF.

The chain combines TRBV6-1 with TRBJ1-3; 7 bases map to TRBD1. There are 16 residues in the CDR3. Per the germline V gene, CDR1 is MNHNS and CDR2 is SASEGT. With V trimmed by 1 base and J by 4 bases, 7 bases remained unmatched. CDR3 in amino acids: CASSEGYRGKGNTIYF. The CDR3 coding sequence is TGTGCCAGCAGTGAAGGATACAGGGGAAAGGGAAACACCATATATTTT.

The chain carries TRBV5-1 and TRBJ2-7; either TRBD1 or TRBD2 may fit D (5 bases each). V was cut by 4 bases and J by 5 bases, with 19 bases left in between. Germline CDR1 is SGHRS and CDR2 is YFSETQ. The CDR3 covers 15 residues. The CDR3 DNA reads as TGCGCCAGCAGCCTCCTTTCCGGGGCCGCGGACGAGCAGTACTTC. Translating it yields CASSLLSGAADEQYF. The full variable domain, rest sourced from reference TRBV5-1 and TRBJ2-7, is KAGVTQTPRYLIKTRGQQVTLSCSPISGHRSVSWYQQTPGQGLQFLFEYFSETQRNKGNFPGRFSGRQFSNSRSEMNVSTLELGDSALYLCASSLLSGAADEQYFGPGTRLTVT.

In its sample, this clone was seen once. This chain uses TRBV18 with TRBJ1-6, with D hard to call. The CDR3 consists of 16 residues. Germline assignment: CDR1 KGHSH and CDR2 LQKENI. The V end lost 6 bases, the J end lost 0 bases, and 12 bases lay between the germline ends. The CDR3 coding sequence is TGTGCCAGCTCTCCTGTTCAAAGCTCCTATAATTCACCCCTCCACTTT. The encoded protein is CASSPVQSSYNSPLHF.

The V gene is TRBV5-1, the J gene TRBJ2-3; TRBD1 might be the D (6 bases). This CDR3 has 14 residues. Germline CDR1 SGHRS, CDR2 YFSETQ. Trimming shortened V by 3 bases and J by 0 bases, and 8 bases separated the two germline ends. DNA for the CDR3: TGCGCCAGCAGCTGGACAGCTAGCACAGATACGCAGTATTTT. This sequence encodes CASSWTASTDTQYF.

The chain is built from TRBV11-2 and TRBJ2-4, with a possible D match to TRBD1 (7 bases). The CDR3 sequence is 17 residues long. The germline V and J ends were trimmed by 5 bases and 0 bases, with 17 bases remaining between them. Germline lookup yields CDR1 SGHAT and CDR2 FQNNGV. In DNA, the CDR3 is TGTGCCAGCAGCCTAAACCCAGGGGGGTTAGCCAAAAACATTCAGTACTTC. Protein product: CASSLNPGGLAKNIQYF.

This clone was counted only a few times. The gene calls are TRBV5-1 and TRBJ2-2; D is unresolved. CDR1 and CDR2 (germline): SGHRS, YFSETQ. The CDR3 sequence is 12 residues long. The V gene lost 1 base and the J gene lost 7 bases, with 5 bases spanning the gap. The CDR3, as DNA: TGCGCCAGCAGCTTGTACGGCGGGGAGCTGTTTTTT. The encoded protein is CASSLYGGELFF.

V usage is TRBV28 and J usage is TRBJ2-3; weak D call: TRBD2 (7 bases). CDR3 length: 16 residues. V lost 4 bases, J lost 0 bases, and 14 bases lay in between. Germline V gene lookup returns CDR1 MDHEN and CDR2 SYDVKM. This CDR3 is CASSSNGGPSTDTQYF. The CDR3 coding sequence is TGTGCCAGCAGTTCCAACGGGGGGCCAAGCACAGATACGCAGTATTTT.

The CDR3 loop is CASTWWDSYGYTF. The CDR3 bases are TGTGCCAGCACCTGGTGGGACAGCTATGGCTACACCTTC. This chain connects TRBV12-3 or TRBV12-4 to TRBJ1-2, with TRBD1 identical over 7 bases. V shed 7 bases, J shed 4 bases, and the junction held 6 bases outside the gene matches. This CDR3 contains 13 residues.

This clone was counted a few times. The chain joins TRBV6-1 to TRBJ1-2, with 8 bases fitting TRBD1. This CDR3 is built from 13 residues. In germline, CDR1 is MNHNS, CDR2 SASEGT. V lost 3 bases and J lost 8; bases outside the gene matches: 5. CDR3 region: CASSDAGGSGYTF. CDR3 nucleotides: TGTGCCAGCAGTGATGCAGGGGGCAGCGGCTACACCTTC.

The chain carries TRBV4-3 and TRBJ1-1, with a weak D call TRBD1 (6 bases). The germline V gene encodes CDR1 LGHNA and CDR2 YSLEER. Trimming took 1 base from V and 12 from J, leaving 15 bases between them. The CDR3 runs to 13 residues. CDR3 nucleotides: TGCGCCAGCAGCCAAGTAACCGCTAGGGGGACTTTCTTT. Translation gives CASSQVTARGTFF.

The chain joins TRBV10-3 to TRBJ2-2; D assignment may be TRBD1 or TRBD2 (7 bases each). Trimming pared 0 bases from V and 4 bases from J, leaving 15 bases between. This CDR3 region has 17 residues. Per the germline V gene, CDR1 is ENHRY and CDR2 is SYGVKD. In DNA form, the CDR3 reads TGTGCCATCAGTGAGTCGGGGAGGGGGCGCGGCACCGGGGAGCTGTTTTTT. Translation: CAISESGRGRGTGELFF.

The rearrangement links TRBV15 to TRBJ2-3, with a tentative D call TRBD1 (5 bases). The V and J ends lost 4 bases and 0 bases respectively, with 11 bases between them. The CDR3 runs to 15 residues. From germline, CDR1 is LNHNV and CDR2 YYDKDF (reference sequence). The CDR3 region is CATSNRQLSTDTQYF. In DNA form, the CDR3 reads TGTGCCACCAGCAATAGACAGCTTAGCACAGATACGCAGTATTTT.

This clone was observed a single time. The gene calls are TRBV25-1 and TRBJ1-1, with a weak D call TRBD1 (6 bases). V was pared by 3 bases and J by 6 bases, with 11 bases between. CDR3 size: 13 residues. Germline lookup yields CDR1 MGHDK and CDR2 SYGVNS. CDR3 DNA sequence: TGTGCCAGCAGTGACAGGGGTGCGGCTGAAGCTTTCTTT. Its translation is CASSDRGAAEAFF.

The genes are TRBV30 and TRBJ1-4; TRBD1 agrees at 7 bases. The CDR3 has 13 amino acids. V lost 8 bases, J lost 3 bases, and 6 bases stayed unmatched. Germline V gives CDR1 GTSNPN, CDR2 SVGIG (reference sequence). As DNA, the CDR3 is TGTGCCCGGCGACAGGGTCCTAATGAAAAACTGTTTTTT. This encodes CARRQGPNEKLFF.

The rearrangement uses TRBV7-8 and TRBJ2-3; tentative D call: TRBD2 (7 bases). The V gene lost 1 base and the J gene lost 3 bases, with 14 bases spanning the gap. This CDR3 spans 16 amino acids. Per germline, CDR1 SGHVS and CDR2 FQNEAQ. DNA of the CDR3: TGTGCCAGCAGCTTAGTGGCAGGGGAGGGGACAGATACGCAGTATTTT. Translating it yields CASSLVAGEGTDTQYF.

The rearrangement links TRBV7-9 to TRBJ1-6; 10 bases agree with TRBD1. V was pared by 1 base and J by 8 bases, with 11 bases of the junction left unmatched. Germline V gives CDR1 SEHNR, CDR2 FQNEAQ (reference sequence). The CDR3 sequence is 18 residues long. CDR3 DNA sequence: TGTGCCAGCAGCTTAGAAAGACAGGGGGCTCGGGCGCATTCACCCCTCCACTTT. It yields the protein CASSLERQGARAHSPLHF.

The gene calls are TRBV30 and TRBJ2-7; TRBD2 agrees at 9 bases. V lost 0 bases to trimming and J lost 2 bases; unmatched junction nucleotides: 8. CDR3 length: 16 amino acids. From germline, CDR1 is GTSNPN and CDR2 SVGIG (reference sequence). DNA of the CDR3: TGTGCCTGGAGTGTATTGGCGGGGGGGCCCCCCTACGAGCAGTACTTC. Amino acid sequence: CAWSVLAGGPPYEQYF.

The V call is TRBV5-1, the J call TRBJ2-3; TRBD2 aligns across 11 bases. Germline CDR1 reads SGHRS; CDR2 reads YFSETQ. The CDR3 consists of 17 residues. The V and J ends lost 0 bases and 4 bases, in that order; junction bases with no gene match: 7. The chain's CDR3 is CASSLVLAGAGADTQYF. The DNA for the CDR3 is TGCGCCAGCAGCTTGGTACTAGCGGGGGCCGGGGCAGATACGCAGTATTTT.

This sequence joins TRBV6-1 and TRBJ1-3, with D unclear. Trimming pared 3 bases from V and 0 bases from J, leaving 9 bases between. The CDR3 has 15 amino acids. Per the germline V gene, CDR1 is MNHNS and CDR2 is SASEGT. In nucleotides, the CDR3 is TGTGCCAGCAGTGACCGGACGGGCTCTGGAAACACCATATATTTT. It encodes CASSDRTGSGNTIYF.

This clone was counted a single time. This chain connects TRBV9 to TRBJ1-1; possibly TRBD1 for D (5 bases). Germline assignment: CDR1 SGDLS and CDR2 YYNGEE. The CDR3 extends over 15 amino acids. Trimming left V 0 bases short and J 6 bases short, with 15 bases between. CDR3 nucleotides: TGTGCCAGCAGCGTAGGGGAGGGGCTGTTAGCTGAAGCTTTCTTT. Encoded protein: CASSVGEGLLAEAFF. Full variable domain (missing parts from reference TRBV9 and TRBJ1-1): DSGVTQTPKHLITATGQRVTLRCSPRSGDLSVYWYQQSLDQGLQFLIQYYNGEERAKGNILERFSAQQFPDLHSELNLSSLELGDSALYFCASSVGEGLLAEAFFGQGTRLTVV.